This T cell receptor (beta chain) came from a study of T-cell reconstitution after alpha-beta-depleted transplantation in children. Findings and caveats of the study: Diversity and T-cell counts at one year after transplant derived mostly from new T cells. Reportedly, alpha-beta T cells present about two months post-transplant originated from several hundred expanded clones of graft origin.

On this clonotype itself: Its target is unknown.

Unique molecular identifiers were used to barcode this TCRbeta library. MiXCR, run by TCRdb on the PCR reads, gives a single entry per CDR3 protein. The sample lists approximately 800,000 distinct CDR3 sequences; 15% to 20% were seen once. This material consisted of PBMCs, mostly from graft donor cells, taken 360 days after TCRalphabeta/CD19-depleted stem cell transplant. The sequence came from a male patient aged 10 to 17 who had a stem cell transplant for acute lymphoblastic leukemia, so the T cells may come from the graft donor.

For the CDR3, the DNA is TGTGCCAGCAGCCAAGTCGGGACAGGGGGAAGCAATCAGCCCCAGCATTTT. The encoded protein is CASSQVGTGGSNQPQHF. The V gene is TRBV14, the J gene TRBJ1-5; 11 positions match TRBD1. V was clipped by 1 base and J by 1 base; unmatched bases: 3. CDR1 and CDR2 from the germline V gene are SGHDN and FVKESK. This CDR3 spans 17 amino acids.